Sequencing of this T cell receptor (beta chain) was carried out in a study of T cells in Graves' hyperthyroidism and ophthalmopathy (dated by TCRdb to about 2019). Context from the whole study: Peripheral blood was collected at initial diagnosis, before any treatment. TCR V-J signatures able to tell the groups apart were searched for in a discovery cohort of approximately 95 patients, of whom more than 40 had Graves' ophthalmopathy and around 57 had stable Graves' hyperthyroidism. An independent validation cohort of around 20 hyperthyroidism patients and 17 patients who later progressed to ophthalmopathy tested prospective prediction of ophthalmopathy. The roughly 100 discovery patients were randomly split 7:3 into training and test sets. In six Graves' hyperthyroidism patients, the study also compared T-cell repertoires from thyroid tissue with T-cell repertoires from blood. After sampling, hyperthyroidism patients received methimazole starting at 30 mg daily, and ophthalmopathy patients received high-dose intravenous methylprednisolone. The paper reports TCR Vbeta CDR3 sequencing of about 140 peripheral blood samples: approximately 43 ophthalmopathy, around 80 hyperthyroidism and around 17 progressor patients. The research as a whole found: In cross-validation, a model built on a 13 V-J signature told ophthalmopathy apart from stable hyperthyroidism with just under 90% sensitivity and around 83% specificity, and in testing the same model reached 80%/75%. Most expanded thyroid clonotypes (frequency above 0.001) were also found in blood, which suggests that blood repertoires may mirror thyroid immune responses. Sample size was not statistically predetermined, and investigators were not blinded to group allocation. During validation, the model predicted progression to ophthalmopathy a median of about 6.3 months ahead of onset, with just under 71% sensitivity and 72.22% specificity.

As regards this clonotype: This receptor's antigen is unknown. Within one base of it there is no much larger clone, and no base qualities were kept.

According to the germline V gene, CDR1 reads MNHEY and CDR2 reads SVGAGI. After removal of 5 bases from V and 7 bases from J, the junction retains 5 bases not matched to a gene. Its CDR3 holds 13 amino acids, cysteine through phenylalanine. The CDR3 DNA has 39 bases and is translated from base 1. Amplification of TCR beta CDR3 regions was carried out from RNA transcripts. A first-round RT-PCR of the TCR CDR3 used the HTBI primer set with the Qiagen OneStep RT-PCR kit. Libraries were constructed in a second round of multiplex PCR, after which size selection and purification were performed. Libraries were sequenced paired-end with 100 bp reads on an Illumina HiSeq2000. On the authors' methods: SOAPnuke was used to process the raw data, with reads discarded if the reads contained adapters or uncalled bases, had a mean Phred below 15, or lacked an exact constant-primer or identifier match. COPE v1.2.5 was used to merge the high-quality paired reads, and each unique nucleotide sequence was defined as a clonotype. MiTCR v1.1 was used to align clonotypes to the IMGT TRBV, TRBD and TRBJ reference segments. The analysis was restricted to V-J combinations with a frequency above 0.0001, which together covered 99% to 99.2% of the repertoires. A TCS score was defined as the ratio of F50 (clonal expansion) to E x V (chaos), with BLOSUM62-based TCRdist applied between CDR3 peptides within each V-J. Welch's t-statistics and random forest reduced around 520 V-J features to 10 to 15, which were used in a naive Bayes classifier (R e1071). The Morisita-Horn index was used to measure how similar the thyroid and blood repertoires were. TCRdb reran the public reads through fastp at Q25 and MiXCR, keeping productive beta chains. CDR3 protein sequences are deduplicated, and each keeps its most common genes and DNA. The authors' filters were not applied to this entry. The sample profile shows hundreds of thousands of distinct CDR3 sequences; more than 30% of them were found once. More than 7% of the sample lies in the top ten.

Stable Graves' hyperthyroidism was defined as no progression to ophthalmopathy during 18 months of follow-up. Hyperthyroidism patients were newly diagnosed, had a disease duration of under 2 months, and were aged 18 to 65 years. The study excluded patients with uncontrolled infections, other autoimmune diseases, pregnancy or lactation. Diagnoses were based on clinical symptoms, serum thyroxine and TRAb, thyroid ultrasound and orbital computed tomography. PBMCs were separated from 8 to 10 ml of fresh peripheral blood using Ficoll-Paque density gradient centrifugation. Total RNA was extracted with Trizol reagent, and quality was checked on an Agilent 2100 Bioanalyzer.

The chain uses TRBV6-5 and TRBJ1-5; TRBD1 lines up with 7 middle nucleotides. This sequence was found in a man aged 18 to 30 with Graves' hyperthyroidism. Material for sequencing was blood. The DNA reads as follows: TGTGCCAGCAGTACCAGGGGGAAGCAGCCCCAGCATTTT. Its product reads: CASSTRGKQPQHF.